Below are 24 T cell receptor beta chains sequenced from a single sample in a study of cytomegalovirus exposure and HLA in healthy donors. Clones were read by immunoSEQ multiplex PCR, and TCRdb kept only the in-frame ones, dropping some. The sample includes approximately 150,000 clones, approximately 90% seen only once; the top ten take approximately 1.5%. The specimen sequenced was PBMCs. These receptors were collected from a woman in her 30s in good health and CMV-seronegative.

The chain uses TRBV2 and TRBJ1-4; D is unresolved. V was clipped by 2 bases and J by 10 bases, with 11 bases between them. Germline V CDR1 and CDR2: SNHLY, FYNNEI. This CDR3 has 13 residues. DNA for the CDR3: TGTGCCAGCAGTGAAAGCGTCCATGCAAAACTGTTTTTT. Translated, it gives CASSESVHAKLFF.

This clone was counted only a few times. The chain recombines TRBV7-9 with TRBJ2-2, with a tentative D call TRBD2 (7 bases). The CDR3 length is 14 residues. Germline CDR1 SEHNR, CDR2 FQNEAQ (reference sequence). Between the trimmed V and J ends, which lost 5 bases and 5 bases, there was a span of 12 bases. CDR3 nucleotide sequence: TGTGCCAGCAGCCGTCGGGGGGCGACCGGGGAGCTGTTTTTT. Its translation: CASSRRGATGELFF.

The rearrangement links TRBV7-9 to TRBJ1-4; 7 bases match TRBD1. This CDR3 comprises 16 residues. The V segment lost 4 bases and the J segment 5 bases; nucleotides outside the gene matches: 10. CDR1 SEHNR and CDR2 FQNEAQ come from the germline V gene (reference sequence). CDR3: CASSSTRTGGNEKLFF. In DNA, the CDR3 is TGTGCCAGCAGCTCGACCCGGACAGGAGGAAATGAAAAACTGTTTTTT.

This clone was observed once. The chain uses TRBV5-5 and TRBJ2-7; no clear D. Germline V CDR1 and CDR2: SGHKS, YYEKEE (reference sequence). This CDR3 has 14 residues. Trimming left V 0 bases short and J 5 bases short, with 12 bases between. The CDR3 DNA sequence: TGTGCCAGCAGCTTGGGTTTCGGTCTTGACGAGCAGTACTTC. Its protein product is CASSLGFGLDEQYF. Full variable domain (missing parts from reference TRBV5-5 and TRBJ2-7): DAGVTQSPTHLIKTRGQQVTLRCSPISGHKSVSWYQQVLGQGPQFIFQYYEKEERGRGNFPDRFSARQFPNYSSELNVNALLLGDSALYLCASSLGFGLDEQYFGPGTRLTVT.

The chain recombines TRBV6-1 with TRBJ1-5, with a tentative D call TRBD1 (5 bases). The CDR3 runs to 13 residues. From germline, CDR1 is MNHNS and CDR2 SASEGT. The V gene lost 6 bases and the J gene lost 4 bases, with 10 bases spanning the gap. CDR3: CASRPDSNQPQHF. CDR3 bases: TGTGCCAGCAGACCTGACAGTAATCAGCCCCAGCATTTT.

This chain connects TRBV20-1 to TRBJ2-3, with D possibly matching TRBD2 (6 bases). This CDR3 contains 11 residues. Trimming removed 6 bases at V and 7 bases at J, with 11 bases between. The germline gives CDR1 DFQATT, CDR2 SNEGSKA (reference sequence). In DNA, the CDR3 is TGCAGTGCCAGACTAGGCCATACGCAGTATTTT. This translates into CSARLGHTQYF.

This clone was seen a few times. The chain is built from TRBV4-1 and TRBJ2-7; TRBD1 aligns across 8 bases. This CDR3 has 17 residues. Unmatched junction bases numbered 12, after V lost 3 bases and J lost 2 bases. Germline V gives CDR1 MGHRA, CDR2 YSYEKL. CDR3 region: CASSHPRGTGGTYEQYF. The CDR3 nucleotides read TGCGCCAGCAGCCACCCAAGGGGAACAGGGGGGACCTACGAGCAGTACTTC.

The chain links TRBV9 to TRBJ2-1; perhaps TRBD2 as D (6 bases). The CDR3 covers 14 residues. Trimming left V 3 bases short and J 5 bases short, with 12 bases between. Germline V gives CDR1 SGDLS, CDR2 YYNGEE. The CDR3 DNA reads as TGTGCCAGCAGCGAACCGGGACTGCACAATGAGCAGTTCTTC. Amino acid sequence: CASSEPGLHNEQFF.

This chain links TRBV5-1 with TRBJ2-5, with 12 bases identical to TRBD2. The germline V gene encodes CDR1 SGHRS and CDR2 YFSETQ. After removal of 2 bases from V and 2 bases from J, the junction contained 7 bases not matched to a gene. There are 17 residues in the CDR3. The CDR3 loop reads CASSLASGGALQETQYF. Here the CDR3 DNA reads TGCGCCAGCAGCTTAGCTAGCGGGGGGGCCTTACAAGAGACCCAGTACTTC.

This rearrangement joins TRBV7-8 to TRBJ1-2; maybe TRBD1 (5 bases). Trimming cost V 1 base and J 8 bases, with 11 bases left between them. Germline lookup yields CDR1 SGHVS and CDR2 FQNEAQ. This CDR3 region has 13 residues. The CDR3 protein is CASSLVQGIGYTF. The CDR3 DNA follows: TGTGCCAGCAGCTTAGTTCAGGGAATCGGCTACACCTTC. The full variable domain, completed using reference TRBV7-8 and TRBJ1-2, is GAGVSQSPRYKVAKRGQDVALRCDPISGHVSLFWYQQALGQGPEFLTYFQNEAQLDKSGLPSDRFFAERPEGSVSTLKIQRTQQEDSAVYLCASSLVQGIGYTFGSGTRLTVV.

This clone was seen a few times. The rearrangement uses TRBV5-6 and TRBJ1-6, with 8 nucleotides matching TRBD1. Per the germline V gene, CDR1 is SGHDT and CDR2 is YYEEEE. The CDR3 runs 15 residues. V trimming: 4 bases; J trimming: 6 bases; junction bases outside the gene matches: 6. CDR3 loop: CASSPTDRANSPLHF. CDR3 nucleotide sequence: TGTGCCAGCAGCCCTACGGACAGGGCTAATTCACCCCTCCACTTT.

The V and J genes are TRBV6-5 and TRBJ1-5; possible D gene TRBD1, 6 bases. The CDR3 is made up of 15 amino acids. Germline V gene sequence: CDR1 MNHEY, CDR2 SVGAGI. Trimming stripped 4 bases from V and 3 bases from J, with 13 bases between. The CDR3 nucleotides read TGTGCCAGCAGTTCATCGGACAGCCCCAATCAGCCCCAGCATTTT. Protein sequence: CASSSSDSPNQPQHF.

This chain uses TRBV2 with TRBJ1-1, with D possibly matching TRBD1 (6 bases). CDR3 length: 14 amino acids. V dropped 3 bases and J dropped 5 bases, with 13 bases sitting between them. CDR1 is SNHLY and CDR2 is FYNNEI in the germline V gene. The CDR3 DNA follows: TGTGCCAGCAGTGACAGGGGAAGAGTAACTGAAGCTTTCTTT. Its protein is CASSDRGRVTEAFF.

This clone was detected only once. One end of the junction does not line up with germline, which may come from a read error. CDR3 amino acids: CASSEWGVQETHYF. DNA for the CDR3: TGTGCCAGCAGTGAATGGGGGGTTCAAGAGACCCATTACTTC. The rearrangement joins TRBV6-1 to TRBJ2-5, with TRBD2 as a possible D gene (6 bases). CDR3 length equals 14 residues. CDR1 MNHNS and CDR2 SASEGT come from the germline V gene.

The table lists this clone with a few counts. The genes are TRBV11-3 and TRBJ2-2; 7 nucleotides align to TRBD2. Trimming removed 6 bases from V and 4 bases from J; junction bases left unmatched: 5. CDR3 size: 14 residues. Per the germline V gene, CDR1 is SGHNT and CDR2 is YENEEA. The chain's CDR3 is CASSQAGFTGELFF. DNA of the CDR3: TGTGCCAGCAGTCAAGCGGGGTTCACCGGGGAGCTGTTTTTT.

V and J are TRBV20-1 and TRBJ2-7, with D unresolved. Germline V gene sequence: CDR1 DFQATT, CDR2 SNEGSKA (reference sequence). The CDR3 sequence is 11 residues long. V shed 1 base and J shed 7 bases, with 8 bases lying between them. The chain's CDR3 is CSARVGNEQYF. CDR3 DNA: TGCAGTGCTAGAGTGGGCAATGAGCAGTACTTC.

The DNA for the CDR3 is TGTGCTAGTGGTTTGGTACTTGACAGCCCCTCTGGGGCCAACGTCCTGACTTTC. Its protein is CASGLVLDSPSGANVLTF. V and J are TRBV12-5 and TRBJ2-6, with D possibly being TRBD1 (5 bases). V gave up 0 bases and J gave up 0 bases, with 12 bases separating them. Germline CDR1 and CDR2: LGHNT and FRNRAP. The CDR3 runs to 18 residues.

V is TRBV7-8 and J is TRBJ1-5; TRBD1 aligns across 9 bases. The CDR3 is 16 amino acids. The V gene's germline CDR1 is SGHVS and CDR2 FQNEAQ. The trim removed 5 bases at V and 6 bases at J, leaving 11 bases unmatched. The CDR3 reads CASSLKQGAVGQPQHF. The CDR3 DNA follows: TGTGCCAGCAGCCTAAAACAGGGGGCTGTAGGTCAGCCCCAGCATTTT.

V usage is TRBV9 and J usage is TRBJ1-3; D is unclear. Trimming pared 1 base from V and 4 bases from J, leaving 9 bases between. From germline, CDR1 is SGDLS and CDR2 YYNGEE. The CDR3 contains 14 residues. The CDR3 region is CASSVLSSGNTIYF. The CDR3 bases are TGTGCCAGCAGCGTACTTTCGTCCGGAAACACCATATATTTT.

The chain employs TRBV7-8 and TRBJ1-2, with TRBD1 matching over 8 bases. In germline, CDR1 is SGHVS, CDR2 FQNEAQ. With V trimmed by 5 bases and J by 4 bases, 9 bases remained unmatched. The CDR3 is made up of 15 amino acids. The CDR3 DNA is TGTGCCAGCAGCGTCGGACAGGGTTGGAGCTATGGCTACACCTTC. Its protein product is CASSVGQGWSYGYTF.

This clone was found once. V gene TRBV7-2 combines with J gene TRBJ1-2; perhaps TRBD1 as D (5 bases). V lost 5 bases, J lost 4 bases, and 14 bases lay in between. The CDR3 loop spans 14 amino acids. Germline CDR1 is SGHTA and CDR2 is FQGNSA. CDR3 residues: CASSAFDRFYGYTF. CDR3 nucleotides: TGTGCCAGCAGCGCGTTCGACAGATTCTATGGCTACACCTTC.

The gene calls are TRBV4-1 and TRBJ1-6; 7 bases fit TRBD1. This CDR3 region has 15 residues. The germline gives CDR1 MGHRA, CDR2 YSYEKL. Trimming removed 4 bases from V and 5 bases from J; junction bases left unmatched: 5. The CDR3 loop reads CASSPPGQDNSPLHF. The CDR3 DNA is TGCGCCAGCAGCCCCCCAGGACAGGATAATTCACCCCTCCACTTT.

The J gene is TRBJ1-2, the V gene TRBV11-2; D might be TRBD1 (6 bases). The V end lost 4 bases, the J end lost 5 bases, and 17 bases lay between the germline ends. Per germline, CDR1 SGHAT and CDR2 FQNNGV. The CDR3 covers 15 residues. The CDR3 reads CASSSPNRVWYGYTF. DNA for the CDR3: TGTGCCAGCAGCTCCCCAAACAGGGTTTGGTATGGCTACACCTTC. Using reference TRBV11-2 and TRBJ1-2 for the parts outside the CDR3, the full variable domain is EAGVAQSPRYKIIEKRQSVAFWCNPISGHATLYWYQQILGQGPKLLIQFQNNGVVDDSQLPKDRFSAERLKGVDSTLKIQPAKLEDSAVYLCASSSPNRVWYGYTFGSGTRLTVV.

This rearrangement joins TRBV11-2 to TRBJ1-5; tentatively, D is TRBD1 (5 bases). V dropped 5 bases and J dropped 5 bases, with 10 bases sitting between them. CDR1 and CDR2 (germline): SGHAT, FQNNGV. The CDR3 extends over 13 amino acids. CDR3 in amino acids: CASSRDSYQPQHF. The CDR3 bases are TGTGCCAGCAGCCGTGACAGCTATCAGCCCCAGCATTTT.